This TCR beta chain came from a study of blood T cell repertoires in COVID-19. Data came from immunoSEQ multiplex PCR; TCRdb stores just in-frame clones and leaves some out. The data contain fewer than 400,000 clones, around 87% of them seen just once; the ten biggest clones take up 3%. A word on this clone: One junction end disagrees with the germline gene, perhaps due to a read error.

The CDR3 runs 12 residues. The receptor was derived from a human donor in a cohort sampled during active COVID-19. V and J are TRBV12-3 or TRBV12-4 and TRBJ2-1; D uncertain. Material: peripheral blood. The CDR3 sequence is CASSLPQSSVVF. The DNA of the CDR3 is TGTGCCAGCAGTCTACCACAGTCCTCAGTAGTCTTC.